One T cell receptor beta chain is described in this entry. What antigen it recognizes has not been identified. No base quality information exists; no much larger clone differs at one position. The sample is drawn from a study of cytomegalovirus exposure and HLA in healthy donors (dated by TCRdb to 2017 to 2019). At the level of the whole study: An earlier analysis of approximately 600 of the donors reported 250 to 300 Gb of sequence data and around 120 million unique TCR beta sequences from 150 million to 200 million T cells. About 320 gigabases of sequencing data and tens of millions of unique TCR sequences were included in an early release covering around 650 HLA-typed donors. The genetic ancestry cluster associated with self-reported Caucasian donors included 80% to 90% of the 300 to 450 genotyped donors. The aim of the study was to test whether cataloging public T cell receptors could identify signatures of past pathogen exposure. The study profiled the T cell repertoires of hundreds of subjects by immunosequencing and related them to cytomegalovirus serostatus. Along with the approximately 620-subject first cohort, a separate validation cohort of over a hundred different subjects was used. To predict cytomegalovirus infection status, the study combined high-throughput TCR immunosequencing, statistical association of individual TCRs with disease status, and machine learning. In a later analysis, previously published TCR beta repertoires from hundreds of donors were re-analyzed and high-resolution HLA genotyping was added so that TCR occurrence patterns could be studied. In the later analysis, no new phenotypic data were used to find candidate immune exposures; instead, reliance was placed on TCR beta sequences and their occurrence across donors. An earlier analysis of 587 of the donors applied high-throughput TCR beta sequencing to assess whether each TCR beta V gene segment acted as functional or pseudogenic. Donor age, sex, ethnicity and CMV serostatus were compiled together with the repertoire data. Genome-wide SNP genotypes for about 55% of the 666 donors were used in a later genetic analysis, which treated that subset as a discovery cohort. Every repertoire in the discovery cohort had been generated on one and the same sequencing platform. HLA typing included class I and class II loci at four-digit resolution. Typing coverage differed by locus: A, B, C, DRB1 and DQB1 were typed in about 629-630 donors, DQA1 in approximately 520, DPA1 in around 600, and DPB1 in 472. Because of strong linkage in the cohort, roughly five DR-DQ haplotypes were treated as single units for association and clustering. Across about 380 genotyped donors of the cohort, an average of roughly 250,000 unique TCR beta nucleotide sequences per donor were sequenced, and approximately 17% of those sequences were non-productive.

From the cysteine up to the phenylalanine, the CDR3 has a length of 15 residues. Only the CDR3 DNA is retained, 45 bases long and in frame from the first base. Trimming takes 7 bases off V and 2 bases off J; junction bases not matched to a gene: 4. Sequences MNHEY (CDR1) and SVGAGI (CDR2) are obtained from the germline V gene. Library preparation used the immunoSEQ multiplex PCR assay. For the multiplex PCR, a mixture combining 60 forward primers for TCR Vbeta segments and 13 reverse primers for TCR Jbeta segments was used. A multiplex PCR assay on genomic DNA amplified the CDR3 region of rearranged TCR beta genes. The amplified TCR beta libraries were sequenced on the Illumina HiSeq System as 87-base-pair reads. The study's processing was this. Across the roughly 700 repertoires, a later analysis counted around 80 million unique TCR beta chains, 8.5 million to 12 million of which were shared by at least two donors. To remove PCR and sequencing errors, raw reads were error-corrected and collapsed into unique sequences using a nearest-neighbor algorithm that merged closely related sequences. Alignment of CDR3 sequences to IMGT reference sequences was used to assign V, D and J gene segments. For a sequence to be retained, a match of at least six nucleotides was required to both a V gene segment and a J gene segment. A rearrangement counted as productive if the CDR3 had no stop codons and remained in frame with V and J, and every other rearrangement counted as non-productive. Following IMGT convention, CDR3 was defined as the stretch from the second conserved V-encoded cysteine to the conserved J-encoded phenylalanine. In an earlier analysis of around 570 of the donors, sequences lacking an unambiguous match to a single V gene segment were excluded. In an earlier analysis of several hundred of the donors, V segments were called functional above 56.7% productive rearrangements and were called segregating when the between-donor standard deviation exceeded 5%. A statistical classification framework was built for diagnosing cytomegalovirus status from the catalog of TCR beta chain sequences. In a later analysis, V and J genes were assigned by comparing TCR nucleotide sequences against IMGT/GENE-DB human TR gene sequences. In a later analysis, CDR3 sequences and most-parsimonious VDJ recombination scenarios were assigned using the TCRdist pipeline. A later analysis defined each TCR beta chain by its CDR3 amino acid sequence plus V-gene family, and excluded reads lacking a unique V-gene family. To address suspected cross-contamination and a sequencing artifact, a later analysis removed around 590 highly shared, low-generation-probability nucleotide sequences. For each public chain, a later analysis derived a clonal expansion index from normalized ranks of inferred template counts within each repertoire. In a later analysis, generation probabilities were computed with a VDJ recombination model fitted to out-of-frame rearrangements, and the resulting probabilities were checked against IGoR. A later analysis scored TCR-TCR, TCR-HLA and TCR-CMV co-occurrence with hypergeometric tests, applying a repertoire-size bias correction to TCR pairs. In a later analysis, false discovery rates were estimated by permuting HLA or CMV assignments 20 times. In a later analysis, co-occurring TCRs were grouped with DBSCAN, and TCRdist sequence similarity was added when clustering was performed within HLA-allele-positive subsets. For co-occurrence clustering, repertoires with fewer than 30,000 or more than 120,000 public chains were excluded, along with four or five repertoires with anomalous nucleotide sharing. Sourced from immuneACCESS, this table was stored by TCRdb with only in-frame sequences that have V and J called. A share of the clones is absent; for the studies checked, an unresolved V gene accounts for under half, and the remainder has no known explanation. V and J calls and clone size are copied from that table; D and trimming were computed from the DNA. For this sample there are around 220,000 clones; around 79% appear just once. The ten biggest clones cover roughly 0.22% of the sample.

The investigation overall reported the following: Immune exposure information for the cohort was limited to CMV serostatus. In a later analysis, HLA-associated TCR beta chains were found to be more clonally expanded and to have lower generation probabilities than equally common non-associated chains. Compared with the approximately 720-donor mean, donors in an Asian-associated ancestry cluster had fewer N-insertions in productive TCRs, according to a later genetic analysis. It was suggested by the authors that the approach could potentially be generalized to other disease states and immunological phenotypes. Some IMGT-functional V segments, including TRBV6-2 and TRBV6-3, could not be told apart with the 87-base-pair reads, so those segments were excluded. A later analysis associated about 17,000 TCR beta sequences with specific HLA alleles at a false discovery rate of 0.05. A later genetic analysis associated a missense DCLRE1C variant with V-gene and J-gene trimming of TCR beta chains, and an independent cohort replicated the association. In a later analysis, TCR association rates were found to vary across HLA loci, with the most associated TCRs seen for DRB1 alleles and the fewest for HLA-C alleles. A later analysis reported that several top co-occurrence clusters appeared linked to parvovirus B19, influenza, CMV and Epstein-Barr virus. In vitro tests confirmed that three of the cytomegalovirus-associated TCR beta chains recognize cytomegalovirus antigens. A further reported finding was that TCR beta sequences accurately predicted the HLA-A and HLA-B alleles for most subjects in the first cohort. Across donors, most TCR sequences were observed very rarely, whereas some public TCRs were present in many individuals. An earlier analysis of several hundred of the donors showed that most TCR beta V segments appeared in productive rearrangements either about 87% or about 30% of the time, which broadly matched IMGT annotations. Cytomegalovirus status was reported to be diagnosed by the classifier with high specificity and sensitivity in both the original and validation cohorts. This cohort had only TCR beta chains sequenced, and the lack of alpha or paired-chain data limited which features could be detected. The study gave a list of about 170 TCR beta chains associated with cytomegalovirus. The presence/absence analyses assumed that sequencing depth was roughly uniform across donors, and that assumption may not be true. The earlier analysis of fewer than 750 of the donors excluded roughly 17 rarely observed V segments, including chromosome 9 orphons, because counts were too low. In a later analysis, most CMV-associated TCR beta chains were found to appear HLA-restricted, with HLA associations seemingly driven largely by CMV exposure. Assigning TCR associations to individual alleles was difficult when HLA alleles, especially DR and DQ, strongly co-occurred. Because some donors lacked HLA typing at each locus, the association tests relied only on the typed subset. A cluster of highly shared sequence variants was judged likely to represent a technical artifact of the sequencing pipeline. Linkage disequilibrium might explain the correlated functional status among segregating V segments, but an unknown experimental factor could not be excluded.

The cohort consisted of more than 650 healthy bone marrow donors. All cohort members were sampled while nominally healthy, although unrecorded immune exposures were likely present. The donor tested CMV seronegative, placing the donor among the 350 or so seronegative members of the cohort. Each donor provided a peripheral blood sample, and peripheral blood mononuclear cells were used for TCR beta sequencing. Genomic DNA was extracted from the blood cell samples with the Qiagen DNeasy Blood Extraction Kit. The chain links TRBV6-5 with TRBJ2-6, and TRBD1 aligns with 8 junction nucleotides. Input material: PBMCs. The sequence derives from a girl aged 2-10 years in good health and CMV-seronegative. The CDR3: CASTKDRAGANVLTF. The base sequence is TGTGCCAGCACCAAGGACAGGGCTGGGGCCAACGTCCTGACTTTC.